The clone carrying this T cell receptor beta chain was detected only once. The sample comes from a study of Graves' ophthalmopathy and Graves' hyperthyroidism. Amplification of the TCR beta CDR3 regions used RNA transcripts (as template). The authors performed first-round RT-PCR with HTBI primers and then a second-round multiplex PCR. TCRdb processed the multiplex PCR reads anew with MiXCR; each CDR3 protein has one entry. This table holds about 740,000 distinct CDR3 sequences, 35% to 50% found once. The germline V gene encodes CDR1 ENHRY and CDR2 SYGVKD. After removal of 2 bases from V and 4 bases from J, the junction contained 7 bases not matched to a gene. The CDR3 totals 16 residues.

The sequencing input was peripheral blood. The chain is built from TRBV10-3 and TRBJ2-2; 7 nucleotides match TRBD1. The TCR comes from an adult man with Graves' ophthalmopathy. The CDR3 protein is CAISEGQDLVTGELFF. Written as DNA, the CDR3 is TGTGCCATCAGTGAGGGACAGGACTTGGTCACCGGGGAGCTGTTTTTT.